The 31 T cell receptor beta chains in this list originate from one sample, sequenced in a study of T cell responses to AZD1222 COVID-19 vaccine (TCRdb year 2021). Library preparation employed the immunoSEQ multiplex PCR assay. TCRdb stores this immuneACCESS table with in-frame sequences only. Part of the clones is absent; in the studies checked, under half of the shortfall reflects unresolved V genes, and no reason is known for the rest. Recorded for this sample are about 130,000 clones; 88% of them occurred a single time. 4.5% to 7% of the sample is held by the ten biggest clonotypes. Sample time point, as interpreted from the label and publication: about 28 days (+/-7) after the second vaccine dose. Specimen: peripheral blood, collected 28 days after the second AZD1222 dose. These receptors were collected from an adult who received the AZD1222 COVID-19 vaccine.

The chain carries TRBV28 and TRBJ2-7, with D possibly TRBD2 on 6 matching bases. This CDR3 is 14 amino acids long. Trimming removed 7 bases from V and 3 bases from J, with 16 bases in between. Germline V lookup: CDR1 MDHEN, CDR2 SYDVKM. The CDR3 bases are TGTGCCAGCAATCTTAGCGGAAACAACTACGAGCAGTACTTC. It is translated as CASNLSGNNYEQYF.

The V call is TRBV5-6, the J call TRBJ1-3, with 9 bases aligning to TRBD1. The CDR3 is 15 amino acids. The germline gives CDR1 SGHDT, CDR2 YYEEEE. The V gene end was trimmed by 4 bases and the J gene end by 4 bases; junction bases not matched to a gene: 6. CDR3 amino acids: CASSGDRAQGNTIYF. For the CDR3, the DNA is TGTGCCAGCAGCGGGGACAGGGCTCAAGGAAACACCATATATTTT. The full variable domain, with the rest looked up from reference TRBV5-6 and TRBJ1-3, is DAGVTQSPTHLIKTRGQQVTLRCSPKSGHDTVSWYQQALGQGPQFIFQYYEEEERQRGNFPDRFSGHQFPNYSSELNVNALLLGDSALYLCASSGDRAQGNTIYFGEGSWLTVV.

The rearrangement joins TRBV6-5 to TRBJ1-4, with D perhaps TRBD1 (5 bases). The CDR3 is 13 residues long. V was trimmed by 8 bases and J by 8 bases, leaving 15 bases between them. The germline V gene has CDR1 MNHEY and CDR2 SVGAGI. The CDR3 DNA reads as TGTGCCAGCCGACAGAACATAAGGGAAAAACTGTTTTTT. It is translated as CASRQNIREKLFF.

This clone was detected once. Within the sample, other DNA sequences also encode this same CDR3. The chain joins TRBV5-1 to TRBJ1-2; 7 nucleotides align to TRBD1. Germline trimming cut 0 bases from V and 3 bases from J; bases unmatched to any gene: 5. Germline values: CDR1 SGHRS, CDR2 YFSETQ. The CDR3 has 15 residues. The CDR3 is CASSLGAGGDYGYTF. In DNA form, the CDR3 reads TGCGCCAGCAGCTTGGGGGCAGGGGGTGACTATGGCTACACCTTC.

The genes are TRBV3-1 (or the pseudogene TRBV3-2) and TRBJ2-5; D gene ambiguous. The germline V and J ends were trimmed by 2 bases and 5 bases, with 9 bases remaining between them. From germline, CDR1 is LGHDT and CDR2 YNNKEL (reference sequence). CDR3 length equals 13 residues. CDR3 in amino acids: CASSQSSQETQYF. In DNA, the CDR3 is TGTGCCAGCAGCCAAAGCTCTCAGGAGACCCAGTACTTC.

This clone occurred a few times. This rearrangement joins TRBV6-6 to TRBJ2-2; 8 nucleotides align to TRBD2. The CDR3 length is 15 residues. Germline V CDR1 and CDR2: MNHNY, SVGAGI (reference sequence). Trimming cost V 6 bases and J 2 bases; bases outside gene matches: 5. The chain's CDR3 is CASSLSGTNTGELFF. In DNA, the CDR3 is TGTGCCAGCAGCCTTAGCGGGACTAACACCGGGGAGCTGTTTTTT.

V and J are TRBV18 and TRBJ2-3; 12 nucleotides match TRBD2. This CDR3 is 16 amino acids long. V gave up 1 base and J gave up 2 bases; unmatched junction bases: 1. In germline, CDR1 is KGHSH, CDR2 LQKENI. The CDR3 protein is CASSPRLAGATDTQYF. CDR3 sequence (DNA): TGTGCCAGCTCACCACGACTAGCGGGAGCCACAGATACGCAGTATTTT.

The rearrangement uses TRBV3-1 (or the pseudogene TRBV3-2) and TRBJ1-5; D is possibly TRBD1 (6 bases). Germline V gene sequence: CDR1 LGHDT, CDR2 YNNKEL (reference sequence). This CDR3 contains 14 residues. V was shortened by 4 bases and J by 3 bases, with 10 bases between the two germline ends. The CDR3 nucleotides read TGTGCCAGCAGCCGGGGGGGCTACAATCAGCCCCAGCATTTT. This codes for CASSRGGYNQPQHF.

This chain joins TRBV7-9 and TRBJ2-5, with 7 nucleotides matching TRBD2. CDR3 length: 17 residues. J gave up 5 bases and V 5 bases, and 17 bases lay outside the gene matches. Germline CDR1 reads SEHNR; CDR2 reads FQNEAQ (reference sequence). CDR3 amino acids: CASSPWEGLSRRETQYF. The CDR3 DNA reads as TGTGCCAGCAGCCCCTGGGAGGGCCTGTCGCGGCGGGAGACCCAGTACTTC. Full variable domain (missing parts from reference TRBV7-9 and TRBJ2-5): DTGVSQNPRHKITKRGQNVTFRCDPISEHNRLYWYRQTLGQGPEFLTYFQNEAQLEKSRLLSDRFSAERPKGSFSTLEIQRTEQGDSAMYLCASSPWEGLSRRETQYFGPGTRLLVL.

V gene TRBV2 combines with J gene TRBJ2-5, with a tentative D call TRBD2 (5 bases). Trimming took off 0 bases at V and 7 bases at J, with 15 bases between the two ends. The CDR3 totals 15 residues. Germline CDR1 reads SNHLY; CDR2 reads FYNNEI. CDR3 bases: TGTGCCAGCAGTGAAGCTGAGGGCCCCGCTCGGACCCAGTACTTC. Protein sequence: CASSEAEGPARTQYF.

V is TRBV30 and J is TRBJ2-1; 9 nucleotides match TRBD1. CDR3 length: 12 residues. Trimming took 8 bases from V and 7 from J; bases not matched to a gene: 6. In germline, CDR1 is GTSNPN, CDR2 SVGIG (reference sequence). CDR3 coding DNA: TGTGCCACCAGGACAGGGGAGAATGAGCAGTTCTTC. Translating gives CATRTGENEQFF.

The chain couples TRBV7-9 to TRBJ2-5; D is unresolved. Trimming left V 4 bases short and J 4 bases short, with 7 bases between. Germline-derived CDR1 and CDR2 are SEHNR and FQNEAQ (reference sequence). This CDR3 is built from 12 residues. As DNA, the CDR3 is TGTGCCAGCAGCTACCTAATAGAGACCCAGTACTTC. This translates into CASSYLIETQYF.

The rearrangement joins TRBV6-6 to TRBJ2-7; the match to TRBD1 covers 7 bases. This CDR3 contains 14 residues. Germline assignment: CDR1 MNHNY and CDR2 SVGAGI (reference sequence). V was pared by 5 bases and J by 4 bases, with 8 bases of the junction left unmatched. The CDR3 protein is CASSQQQGRYEQYF. The CDR3 DNA is TGTGCCAGCAGTCAGCAACAGGGGCGGTACGAGCAGTACTTC.

V and J are TRBV10-3 and TRBJ2-1; D not resolved. From germline, CDR1 is ENHRY and CDR2 SYGVKD. The CDR3 has 11 residues. Trimming took off 4 bases at V and 6 bases at J, with 4 bases between the two ends. CDR3 DNA sequence: TGTGCCATCAGTGTGGCCAATGAGCAGTTCTTC. Its protein is CAISVANEQFF.

The rearrangement uses TRBV6-6 and TRBJ1-5; the D is unclear. The CDR3 spans 13 residues. V was trimmed by 7 bases and J by 5 bases, leaving 12 bases between them. CDR1 and CDR2 from the germline V gene are MNHNY and SVGAGI (reference sequence). CDR3 bases: TGTGCCAGCACAGGAGAGGCGGATCAGCCCCAGCATTTT. Its translation is CASTGEADQPQHF.

The V gene is TRBV5-6, the J gene TRBJ1-4; 8 bases agree with TRBD1. V shed 4 bases, J shed 8 bases, and the junction held 7 bases outside the gene matches. The CDR3 covers 14 residues. CDR1 is SGHDT, CDR2 YYEEEE, per germline. The CDR3 DNA reads as TGTGCCAGCAGCCGTCAGGGGGCCGAGGAAAAACTGTTTTTT. This encodes CASSRQGAEEKLFF. Full variable domain (remainder filled in from reference TRBV5-6 and TRBJ1-4): DAGVTQSPTHLIKTRGQQVTLRCSPKSGHDTVSWYQQALGQGPQFIFQYYEEEERQRGNFPDRFSGHQFPNYSSELNVNALLLGDSALYLCASSRQGAEEKLFFGSGTQLSVL.

The rearrangement joins TRBV7-7 to TRBJ2-3; no reliable D call. The V end was cut by 5 bases, the J end by 1 base, with 13 bases between. The CDR3 totals 15 residues. CDR1 SSHAT and CDR2 FNYEAQ come from the germline V gene (reference sequence). The CDR3 bases are TGTGCCAGCAGCCCCTCTCCGGGTCGCACAGATACGCAGTATTTT. Residues: CASSPSPGRTDTQYF.

J is TRBJ1-5 and V is TRBV27, with a tentative D call TRBD1 (5 bases). This CDR3 is 16 amino acids long. Deletions cut 6 bases from V and 0 bases from J, with 15 bases between. Germline CDR1 and CDR2: MNHEY and SMNVEV (reference sequence). In DNA, the CDR3 is TGTGCCAGCAGCCCCTGGACATCCTTTAGCAATCAGCCCCAGCATTTT. Translation gives CASSPWTSFSNQPQHF.

This rearrangement joins TRBV29-1 to TRBJ1-2; D gene ambiguous. The V end lost 2 bases, the J end lost 4 bases, and 8 bases lay between the germline ends. Germline V gene sequence: CDR1 SQVTM, CDR2 ANQGSEA. This CDR3 is 12 amino acids long. DNA for the CDR3: TGCAGCGTTGAATATAATATCTATGGCTACACCTTC. It is translated as CSVEYNIYGYTF.

CDR3 nucleotide sequence: TGTGCCAGCAGCCGAGGACAGCCTTTGGGCTACACCTTC. This translates into CASSRGQPLGYTF. The chain is built from TRBV6-2 or TRBV6-3 and TRBJ1-2; a possible D gene is TRBD1 (6 bases). The CDR3 has 13 amino acids. The V end lost 6 bases, the J end lost 8 bases, and 16 bases lay between the germline ends. Germline loops: CDR1 MNHEY, CDR2 SVGEGT.

The chain is built from TRBV6-5 and TRBJ1-5; TRBD1 matches 7 bases. V shed 6 bases, J shed 3 bases, and the junction held 5 bases outside the gene matches. Per germline, CDR1 MNHEY and CDR2 SVGAGI. The CDR3 is 14 amino acids. The CDR3 bases are TGTGCCAGCAGCCGACAGGGAAACAATCAGCCCCAGCATTTT. Encoded protein: CASSRQGNNQPQHF.

The V gene is TRBV3-1 (or the pseudogene TRBV3-2), the J gene TRBJ1-1; D is unclear. V was clipped by 0 bases and J by 0 bases, with 11 bases between them. CDR1 LGHDT and CDR2 YNNKEL come from the germline V gene (reference sequence). This CDR3 has 16 residues. Here the CDR3 reads CASSQEDGFMNTEAFF. The DNA of the CDR3 is TGTGCCAGCAGCCAAGAAGACGGTTTCATGAACACTGAAGCTTTCTTT.

The chain couples TRBV24-1 to TRBJ1-1; tentatively, D is TRBD1 (6 bases). The germline gives CDR1 KGHDR, CDR2 SFDVKD. The CDR3 runs 13 residues. V gave up 3 bases and J gave up 6 bases, with 10 bases separating them. The chain's CDR3 is CATSDGGLPEAFF. As DNA, the CDR3 is TGTGCCACCAGTGATGGGGGGCTCCCTGAAGCTTTCTTT.

The chain is built from TRBV6-1 and TRBJ1-4, with 8 bases identical to TRBD1. V trimming: 4 bases; J trimming: 3 bases; junction bases outside the gene matches: 7. The germline gives CDR1 MNHNS, CDR2 SASEGT. The CDR3 has 16 residues. CDR3 residues: CASSVRGQAANEKLFF. DNA of the CDR3: TGTGCCAGCAGTGTCCGGGGACAGGCCGCTAATGAAAAACTGTTTTTT.

This chain uses TRBV7-9 with TRBJ2-1; the D gene is possibly TRBD2 (6 bases). V lost 1 base and J 6 bases, leaving 16 bases between the germline ends. This CDR3 comprises 16 residues. From germline, CDR1 is SEHNR and CDR2 FQNEAQ (reference sequence). This CDR3 is CASSLGGGVGVNEQFF. As DNA, the CDR3 is TGTGCCAGCAGCTTAGGAGGCGGGGTGGGAGTCAATGAGCAGTTCTTC.

This rearrangement joins TRBV7-2 to TRBJ2-2; TRBD1 aligns across 8 bases. CDR3 size: 15 residues. V was pared by 5 bases and J by 3 bases, with 5 bases of the junction left unmatched. The germline V gene has CDR1 SGHTA and CDR2 FQGNSA. As DNA, the CDR3 is TGTGCCAGCAGCCCCTACAGGGGGGACACCGGGGAGCTGTTTTTT. It specifies CASSPYRGDTGELFF.

The V and J genes are TRBV6-6 and TRBJ1-2; D not resolved. Germline assignment: CDR1 MNHNY and CDR2 SVGAGI (reference sequence). V shed 4 bases and J shed 2 bases, with 8 bases lying between them. This CDR3 region has 13 residues. The CDR3 is CASSLHLNYGYTF. The CDR3 region has the DNA TGTGCCAGCAGTTTGCACCTCAACTATGGCTACACCTTC.

The V gene is TRBV7-2, the J gene TRBJ2-7; D perhaps matches TRBD1 (5 bases). The V end was cut by 2 bases, the J end by 2 bases, with 13 bases between. The CDR3 extends over 15 amino acids. Germline V gene data show CDR1 as SGHTA and CDR2 as FQGNSA. CDR3 DNA: TGTGCCAGCAGCTTAAGGCCGCAGGGCGCCTACGAGCAGTACTTC. Residues: CASSLRPQGAYEQYF.

The rearrangement joins TRBV30 to TRBJ1-2; 9 nucleotides agree with TRBD1. The CDR3 is made up of 12 amino acids. Germline lookup yields CDR1 GTSNPN and CDR2 SVGIG (reference sequence). V trimming: 4 bases; J trimming: 8 bases; junction bases outside the gene matches: 5. CDR3 nucleotides: TGTGCCTGGACCGGGACAGGGAGAGGCTACACCTTC. It is translated as CAWTGTGRGYTF.

The gene calls are TRBV7-2 and TRBJ2-7; tentatively, D is TRBD1 (5 bases). Trimming stripped 5 bases from V and 2 bases from J, with 13 bases between. The germline gives CDR1 SGHTA, CDR2 FQGNSA. The CDR3 loop spans 14 amino acids. The CDR3 DNA reads as TGTGCCAGCAGCCCTAACAGGAATGCCTACGAGCAGTACTTC. Its translation: CASSPNRNAYEQYF.

The V and J genes are TRBV4-3 and TRBJ1-3; D unresolved. Germline loops: CDR1 LGHNA, CDR2 YSLEER. CDR3 length equals 14 residues. Trimming stripped 3 bases from V and 2 bases from J, with 8 bases between. For the CDR3, the DNA is TGCGCCAGCAGCCATGGGGTTACTGGAAACACCATATATTTT. Protein sequence: CASSHGVTGNTIYF.